The next 20 T cell receptor beta chains were all read from a single sample in a study of blood T cell repertoires in COVID-19. The table came from immunoSEQ multiplex PCR; TCRdb's copy has only in-frame clones and leaves some out. The sample lists around 150,000 clones; roughly 80% were seen once. Sequencing was carried out using peripheral blood. The receptors originated from a woman older than 75 in a cohort sampled during active or convalescent COVID-19.

The chain combines TRBV11-2 with TRBJ1-1; tentatively, D is TRBD1 (5 bases). Trimming took 4 bases from V and 4 from J, leaving 16 bases between them. The CDR3 runs to 15 residues. The germline CDR1 and CDR2 sequences are SGHAT and FQNNGV. The DNA of the CDR3 is TGTGCCAGCAGCTGGAGCCGGGCCGGGGGCACTGAAGCTTTCTTT. Its translation: CASSWSRAGGTEAFF.

V usage is TRBV6-5 and J usage is TRBJ1-1; unclear D gene. The CDR3 runs 13 residues. V lost 6 bases and J lost 2, with 10 bases in between. Looked up from germline, CDR1 is MNHEY and CDR2 is SVGAGI. CDR3 region: CASSHNYNTEAFF. CDR3 bases: TGTGCCAGCAGCCACAACTATAACACTGAAGCTTTCTTT.

The chain carries TRBV28 and TRBJ2-1, with 10 bases fitting TRBD2. Germline loops: CDR1 MDHEN, CDR2 SYDVKM. The J segment lost 1 base and the V segment lost 6 bases, leaving 9 bases of the junction unmatched. The CDR3 covers 17 residues. CDR3 loop: CASSPKLAGFSYNEQFF. The DNA for the CDR3 is TGTGCCAGCAGCCCCAAACTAGCGGGATTTTCCTACAATGAGCAGTTCTTC.

The V and J genes are TRBV9 and TRBJ2-3; 10 bases line up with TRBD2. Trimming at V came to 0 bases and at J to 1 base, leaving 5 bases not matched to a gene. Germline CDR1 and CDR2: SGDLS and YYNGEE. The CDR3 runs to 17 residues. The CDR3 region has the DNA TGTGCCAGCAGCGTAGTCCCTAGCGGGGGAGGCACAGATACGCAGTATTTT. This encodes CASSVVPSGGGTDTQYF. Variable domain in full (rest from reference TRBV9 and TRBJ2-3): DSGVTQTPKHLITATGQRVTLRCSPRSGDLSVYWYQQSLDQGLQFLIQYYNGEERAKGNILERFSAQQFPDLHSELNLSSLELGDSALYFCASSVVPSGGGTDTQYFGPGTRLTVL.

CDR3 coding DNA: TGTGCCAGCAGCACTAGCCCACTCATGAACACTGAAGCTTTCTTT. Translated, it gives CASSTSPLMNTEAFF. The gene calls are TRBV7-2 and TRBJ1-1, with D unclear. The CDR3 extends over 15 amino acids. V was pared by 5 bases and J by 0 bases, with 13 bases between. Per germline, CDR1 SGHTA and CDR2 FQGNSA. Based on the CDR3 plus reference TRBV7-2 and TRBJ1-1, the full variable domain is GAGVSQSPSNKVTEKGKDVELRCDPISGHTALYWYRQSLGQGLEFLIYFQGNSAPDKSGLPSDRFSAERTGGSVSTLTIQRTQQEDSAVYLCASSTSPLMNTEAFFGQGTRLTVV.

This chain links TRBV12-3 or TRBV12-4 with TRBJ2-5, with a weak D call TRBD2 (6 bases). The CDR3 covers 13 residues. Trimming took 3 bases from V and 4 from J, leaving 9 bases between them. Here the CDR3 reads CASSLTGRETQYF. The CDR3 region has the DNA TGTGCCAGCAGTTTGACCGGGAGAGAGACCCAGTACTTC.

The V call is TRBV5-1, the J call TRBJ2-1; 7 bases are shared with TRBD2. This CDR3 region has 19 residues. In germline, CDR1 is SGHRS, CDR2 YFSETQ. Trimming removed 0 bases from V and 1 base from J; junction bases left unmatched: 13. This CDR3 is CASSLGFGGGGGSYNEQFF. The CDR3 DNA reads as TGCGCCAGCAGCTTGGGGTTCGGTGGCGGGGGAGGGTCCTACAATGAGCAGTTCTTC.

The CDR3: CSVVTGGYTF. The DNA for the CDR3 is TGCAGCGTTGTTACGGGGGGCTACACCTTC. The chain carries TRBV29-1 and TRBJ1-2, with D hard to call. The CDR3 consists of 10 residues. The germline V gene encodes CDR1 SQVTM and CDR2 ANQGSEA. Trimming removed 4 bases from V and 8 bases from J, with 8 bases in between.

The chain has TRBV3-1 (or the pseudogene TRBV3-2) and TRBJ1-4, with no clear D. V gave up 1 base and J gave up 7 bases, with 10 bases separating them. The length of the CDR3 is 14 residues. CDR1 and CDR2 (germline): LGHDT, YNNKEL (reference sequence). The CDR3 spells CASSQVSRSEKLFF. The CDR3 nucleotides read TGTGCCAGCAGCCAAGTTTCGCGTTCTGAAAAACTGTTTTTT.

This chain connects TRBV5-1 to TRBJ2-5, with TRBD2 matching over 9 bases. CDR1 and CDR2 (germline): SGHRS, YFSETQ. V was pared by 6 bases and J by 9 bases, with 9 bases of the junction left unmatched. The CDR3 sequence is 13 residues long. DNA of the CDR3: TGCGCCAGCATAGGTCTAGCGGGGATGCCCCAGTACTTC. Encoded protein: CASIGLAGMPQYF.

This rearrangement joins TRBV5-4 to TRBJ2-7; D might be TRBD1 (6 bases). V lost 0 bases and J lost 7, with 11 bases in between. Germline-derived CDR1 and CDR2 are SGHNT and YYREEE (reference sequence). The CDR3 loop spans 13 amino acids. CDR3 nucleotides: TGTGCCAGCAGCTTGGAGGGGGTGAGGGAGCAGTACTTC. Its protein product is CASSLEGVREQYF. Based on the CDR3 plus reference TRBV5-4 and TRBJ2-7, the full variable domain is ETGVTQSPTHLIKTRGQQVTLRCSSQSGHNTVSWYQQALGQGPQFIFQYYREEENGRGNFPPRFSGLQFPNYSSELNVNALELDDSALYLCASSLEGVREQYFGPGTRLTVT.

The CDR3: CASSELGGGATNEKLFF. The CDR3 bases are TGTGCCAGCAGTGAATTGGGAGGGGGTGCAACTAATGAAAAACTGTTTTTT. The chain carries TRBV25-1 and TRBJ1-4; D perhaps matches TRBD1 (6 bases). Germline V gene data show CDR1 as MGHDK and CDR2 as SYGVNS. CDR3 length equals 17 residues. With 1 base removed from V and 0 bases from J, the gap between germline ends came to 12 bases.

This chain connects TRBV28 to TRBJ2-1, with 10 nucleotides matching TRBD2. V shed 5 bases and J 8 bases; nucleotides not matched to a gene: 12. Germline-derived CDR1 and CDR2 are MDHEN and SYDVKM. This CDR3 is built from 16 residues. This CDR3 is CASSPRGAGGQDEQFF. CDR3 nucleotide sequence: TGTGCCAGCAGTCCCCGAGGAGCGGGGGGGCAGGATGAGCAGTTCTTC.

The chain has TRBV30 and TRBJ2-3; TRBD2 agrees at 9 bases. The V gene's germline CDR1 is GTSNPN and CDR2 SVGIG (reference sequence). This CDR3 is 14 amino acids long. V trimming: 3 bases; J trimming: 6 bases; junction bases outside the gene matches: 7. In DNA form, the CDR3 reads TGTGCCTGGAGGATGAGCGGGGGGTTGGATACGCAGTATTTT. Translation gives CAWRMSGGLDTQYF.

This chain links TRBV4-1 with TRBJ1-2, with D unresolved. V lost 0 bases, J lost 2 bases, and 10 bases lay in between. The germline V gene has CDR1 MGHRA and CDR2 YSYEKL. This CDR3 is 15 amino acids long. CDR3: CASSQERSKNYGYTF. The CDR3 region has the DNA TGCGCCAGCAGCCAAGAGAGGAGTAAGAACTATGGCTACACCTTC.

The chain couples TRBV5-6 to TRBJ2-5; TRBD2 might be the D (7 bases). CDR3 length: 15 amino acids. Germline-derived CDR1 and CDR2 are SGHDT and YYEEEE. The V end lost 1 base, the J end lost 2 bases, and 12 bases lay between the germline ends. For the CDR3, the DNA is TGTGCCAGCAGCTTGTTCGGGGGGCGTCAAGAGACCCAGTACTTC. Its translation is CASSLFGGRQETQYF.

This chain joins TRBV18 and TRBJ1-1, with D unclear. V lost 3 bases to trimming and J lost 5 bases, with 13 bases between them. This CDR3 spans 14 amino acids. Germline V gene sequence: CDR1 KGHSH, CDR2 LQKENI. The DNA of the CDR3 is TGTGCCAGCTCACCCCAAGCCCAGAGGACTGAAGCTTTCTTT. As protein: CASSPQAQRTEAFF.

A single count supports this clone. The CDR3 sequence is CASSMGRQGSGYTF. The CDR3 region has the DNA TGTGCCAGCAGTATGGGCAGACAAGGATCTGGCTACACCTTC. This chain uses TRBV25-1 with TRBJ1-2; D call uncertain. The CDR3 covers 14 residues. The germline V and J ends were trimmed by 5 bases and 7 bases, with 17 bases remaining between them. Germline V gene data show CDR1 as MGHDK and CDR2 as SYGVNS.

This sequence joins TRBV5-1 and TRBJ2-1, with TRBD1 matching over 8 bases. The trim removed 2 bases at V and 8 bases at J, leaving 0 bases unmatched. The CDR3 has 12 residues. From germline, CDR1 is SGHRS and CDR2 YFSETQ. The chain's CDR3 is CASSLQGDEQFF. Here the CDR3 DNA reads TGCGCCAGCAGCTTACAGGGGGATGAGCAGTTCTTC.

The V and J genes are TRBV3-1 (or the pseudogene TRBV3-2) and TRBJ1-2; TRBD1 matches at 8 bases. The CDR3 loop spans 17 amino acids. V dropped 4 bases and J dropped 8; count of bases not matched to a gene: 18. CDR1 is LGHDT, CDR2 YNNKEL, per germline (reference sequence). This CDR3 is CASSLRGTGPERGGYTF. CDR3 coding DNA: TGTGCCAGCAGCCTGAGAGGGACAGGCCCAGAGAGAGGCGGCTACACCTTC.